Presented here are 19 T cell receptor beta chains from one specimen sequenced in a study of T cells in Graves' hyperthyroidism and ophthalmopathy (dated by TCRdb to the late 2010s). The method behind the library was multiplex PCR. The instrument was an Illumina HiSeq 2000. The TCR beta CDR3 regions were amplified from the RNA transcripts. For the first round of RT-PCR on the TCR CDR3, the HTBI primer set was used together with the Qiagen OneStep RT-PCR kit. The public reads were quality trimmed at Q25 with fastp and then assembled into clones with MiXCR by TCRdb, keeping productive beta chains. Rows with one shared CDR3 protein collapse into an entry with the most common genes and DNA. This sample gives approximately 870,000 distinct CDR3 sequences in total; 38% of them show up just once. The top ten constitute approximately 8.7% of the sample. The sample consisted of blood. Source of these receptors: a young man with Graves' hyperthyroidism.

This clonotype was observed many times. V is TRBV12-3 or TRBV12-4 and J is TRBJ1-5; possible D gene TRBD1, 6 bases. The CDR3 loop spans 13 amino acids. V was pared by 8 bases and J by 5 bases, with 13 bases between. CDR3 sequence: CASGGQADQPQHF. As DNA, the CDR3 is TGTGCCAGCGGGGGCCAAGCGGATCAGCCCCAGCATTTT.

The CDR3 bases are TGTGCCAGCAGAACCGGGACAGGGGGCTGGGAGCAGTACTTC. As protein: CASRTGTGGWEQYF. The gene calls are TRBV6-5 and TRBJ2-7; TRBD1 matches at 12 bases. The CDR3 spans 14 residues. Germline V lookup: CDR1 MNHEY, CDR2 SVGAGI. Trimming cost V 6 bases and J 7 bases; bases outside gene matches: 7.

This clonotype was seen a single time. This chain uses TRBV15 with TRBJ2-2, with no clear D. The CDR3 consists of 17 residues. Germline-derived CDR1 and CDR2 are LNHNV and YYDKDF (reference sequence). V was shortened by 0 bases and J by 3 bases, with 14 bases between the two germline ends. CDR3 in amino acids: CATSRDEDRMDTGELFF. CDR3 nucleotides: TGTGCCACCAGCAGAGATGAGGACCGGATGGACACCGGGGAGCTGTTTTTT.

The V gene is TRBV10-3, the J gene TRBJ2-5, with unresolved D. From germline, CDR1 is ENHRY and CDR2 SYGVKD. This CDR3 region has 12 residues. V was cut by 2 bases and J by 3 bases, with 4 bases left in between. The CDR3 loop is CAISETEETQYF. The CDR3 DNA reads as TGTGCCATCAGTGAGACCGAAGAGACCCAGTACTTC.

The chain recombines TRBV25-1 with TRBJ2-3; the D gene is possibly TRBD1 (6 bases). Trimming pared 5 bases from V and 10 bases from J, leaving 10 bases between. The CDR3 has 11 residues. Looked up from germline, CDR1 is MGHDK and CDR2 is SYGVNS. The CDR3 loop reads CASSIPGAQYF. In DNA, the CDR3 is TGTGCCAGCAGTATCCCAGGGGCGCAGTATTTT.

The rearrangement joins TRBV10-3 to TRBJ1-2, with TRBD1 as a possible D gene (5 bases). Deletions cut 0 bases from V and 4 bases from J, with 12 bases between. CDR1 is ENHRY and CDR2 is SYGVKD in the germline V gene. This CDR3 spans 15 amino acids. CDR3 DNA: TGTGCCATCAGTGAGTCGCCAGGGAATGTCTATGGCTACACCTTC. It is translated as CAISESPGNVYGYTF.

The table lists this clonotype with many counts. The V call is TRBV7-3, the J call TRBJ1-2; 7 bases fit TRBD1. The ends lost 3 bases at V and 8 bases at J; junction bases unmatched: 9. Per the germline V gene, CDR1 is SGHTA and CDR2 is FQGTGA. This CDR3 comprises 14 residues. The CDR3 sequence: CASSLTGTSVGYTF. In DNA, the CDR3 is TGTGCCAGCAGCTTGACAGGGACAAGTGTGGGCTACACCTTC.

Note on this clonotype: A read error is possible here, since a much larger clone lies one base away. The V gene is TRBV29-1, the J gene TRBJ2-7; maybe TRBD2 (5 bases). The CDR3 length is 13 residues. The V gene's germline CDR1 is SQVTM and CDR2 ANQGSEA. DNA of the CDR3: TGCAGCGTAGAGGAGGAAGATACCGACGAGCAGTGCTTC. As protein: CSVEEEDTDEQCF.

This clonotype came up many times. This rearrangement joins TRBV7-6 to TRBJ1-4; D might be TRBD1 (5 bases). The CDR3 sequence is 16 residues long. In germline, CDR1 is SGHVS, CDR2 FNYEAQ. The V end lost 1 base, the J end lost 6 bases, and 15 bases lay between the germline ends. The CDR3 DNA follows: TGTGCCAGCAGCTTAGAGGGCAGGGCGGGGTATGAAAAACTGTTTTTT. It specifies CASSLEGRAGYEKLFF.

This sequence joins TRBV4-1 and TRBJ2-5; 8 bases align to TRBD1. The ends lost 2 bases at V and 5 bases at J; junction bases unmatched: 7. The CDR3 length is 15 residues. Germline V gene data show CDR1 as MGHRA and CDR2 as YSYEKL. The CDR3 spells CASSQYTGQAETQYF. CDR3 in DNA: TGCGCCAGCAGCCAATATACGGGACAGGCGGAGACCCAGTACTTC.

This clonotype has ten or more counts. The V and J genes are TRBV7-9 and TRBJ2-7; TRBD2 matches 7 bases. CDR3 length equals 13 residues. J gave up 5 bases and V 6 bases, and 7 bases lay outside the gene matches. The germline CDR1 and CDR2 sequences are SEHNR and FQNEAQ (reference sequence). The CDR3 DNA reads TGTGCCAGCAGGGGGCCCGGGACTAACGAGCAGTACTTC. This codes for CASRGPGTNEQYF.

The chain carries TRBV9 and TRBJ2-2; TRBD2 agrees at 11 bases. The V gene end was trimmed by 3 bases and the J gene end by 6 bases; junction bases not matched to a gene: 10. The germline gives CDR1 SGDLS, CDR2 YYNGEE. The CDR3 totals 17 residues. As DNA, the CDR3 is TGTGCCAGCAGCGACCGTAGCGGGGGGGCCCTGTCCGGGGAGCTGTTTTTT. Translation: CASSDRSGGALSGELFF. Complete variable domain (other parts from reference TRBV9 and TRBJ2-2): DSGVTQTPKHLITATGQRVTLRCSPRSGDLSVYWYQQSLDQGLQFLIQYYNGEERAKGNILERFSAQQFPDLHSELNLSSLELGDSALYFCASSDRSGGALSGELFFGEGSRLTVL.

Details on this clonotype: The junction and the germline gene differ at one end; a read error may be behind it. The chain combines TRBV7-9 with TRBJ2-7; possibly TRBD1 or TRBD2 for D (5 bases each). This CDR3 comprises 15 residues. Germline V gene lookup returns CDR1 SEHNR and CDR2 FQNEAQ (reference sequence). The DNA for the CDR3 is TGCGCCAGCAGCCAAGCCGGGACGGGACCCTACGAGCAGTACTTC. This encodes CASSQAGTGPYEQYF. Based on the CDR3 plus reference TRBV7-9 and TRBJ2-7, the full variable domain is DTGVSQNPRHKITKRGQNVTFRCDPISEHNRLYWYRQTLGQGPEFLTYFQNEAQLEKSRLLSDRFSAERPKGSFSTLEIQRTEQGDSAMYLCASSQAGTGPYEQYFGPGTRLTVT.

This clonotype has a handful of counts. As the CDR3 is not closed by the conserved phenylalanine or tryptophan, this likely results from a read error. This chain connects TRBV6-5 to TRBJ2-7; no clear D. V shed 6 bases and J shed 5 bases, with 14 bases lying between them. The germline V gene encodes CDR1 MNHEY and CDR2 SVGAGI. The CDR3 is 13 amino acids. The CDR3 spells CASSAPGAHEQYL. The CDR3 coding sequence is TGTGCCAGCAGCGCCCCAGGTGCCCACGAGCAGTACCTC.

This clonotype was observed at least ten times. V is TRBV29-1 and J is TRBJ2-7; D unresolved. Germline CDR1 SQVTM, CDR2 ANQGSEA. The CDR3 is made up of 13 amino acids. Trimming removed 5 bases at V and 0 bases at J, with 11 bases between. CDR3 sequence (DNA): TGCAGCGTTCAAGCGCCTTACTCCTACGAGCAGTACTTC. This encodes CSVQAPYSYEQYF.

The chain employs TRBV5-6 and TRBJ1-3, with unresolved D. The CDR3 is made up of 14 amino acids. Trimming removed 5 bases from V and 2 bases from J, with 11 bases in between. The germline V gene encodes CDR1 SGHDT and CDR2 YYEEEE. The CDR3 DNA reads TGTGCCAGCAGTCCATTGGATGCTGGAAACACCATATATTTT. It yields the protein CASSPLDAGNTIYF.

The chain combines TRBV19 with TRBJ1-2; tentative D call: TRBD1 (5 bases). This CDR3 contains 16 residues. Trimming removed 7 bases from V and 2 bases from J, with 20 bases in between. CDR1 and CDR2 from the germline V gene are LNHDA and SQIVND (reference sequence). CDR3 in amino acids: CASTPQVSAYNYGYTF. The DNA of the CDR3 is TGTGCCAGTACCCCACAGGTATCGGCATACAACTATGGCTACACCTTC.

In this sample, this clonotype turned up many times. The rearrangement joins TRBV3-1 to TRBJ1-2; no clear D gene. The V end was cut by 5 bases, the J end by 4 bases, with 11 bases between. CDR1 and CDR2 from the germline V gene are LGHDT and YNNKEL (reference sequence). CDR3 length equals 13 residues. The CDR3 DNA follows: TGTGCCAGCAGCGAGGGAGCGGTCTATGGCTACACCTTC. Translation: CASSEGAVYGYTF.

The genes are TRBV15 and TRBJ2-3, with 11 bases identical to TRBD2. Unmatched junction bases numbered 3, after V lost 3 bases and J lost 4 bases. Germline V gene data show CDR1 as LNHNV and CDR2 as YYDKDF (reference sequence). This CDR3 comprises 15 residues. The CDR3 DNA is TGTGCCACCAGCAGCCTAGCGGGAGGCCCAGATACGCAGTATTTT. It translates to CATSSLAGGPDTQYF.